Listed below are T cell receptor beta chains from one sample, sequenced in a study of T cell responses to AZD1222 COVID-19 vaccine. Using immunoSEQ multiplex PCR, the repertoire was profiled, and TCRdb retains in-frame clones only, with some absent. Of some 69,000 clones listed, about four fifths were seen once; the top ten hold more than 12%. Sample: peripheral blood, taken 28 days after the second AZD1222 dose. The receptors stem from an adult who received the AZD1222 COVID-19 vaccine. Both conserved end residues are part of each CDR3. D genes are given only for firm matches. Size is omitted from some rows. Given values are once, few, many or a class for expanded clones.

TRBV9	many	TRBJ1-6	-	CASSVEGRGGSPLHF
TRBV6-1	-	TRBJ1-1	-	CASSEAGMNTEAFF
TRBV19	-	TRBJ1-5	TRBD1	CATQQGAVIQPQHF
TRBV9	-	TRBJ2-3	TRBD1	CASSIDRGPRDTQYF
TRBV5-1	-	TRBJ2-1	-	CASSWGWGLSYNEQFF
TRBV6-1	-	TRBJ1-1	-	CASSDNGVNTEAFF
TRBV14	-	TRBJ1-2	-	CASSQTWAGYTF
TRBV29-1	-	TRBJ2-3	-	CSAPSEGYTDTQYF
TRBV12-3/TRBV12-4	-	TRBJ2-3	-	CASSRDPGGTQYF
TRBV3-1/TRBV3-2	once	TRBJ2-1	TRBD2	CASSPPGGGSEQFF
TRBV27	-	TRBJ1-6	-	CASSFSLGLPYNSPLHF
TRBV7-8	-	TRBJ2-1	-	CASSPRGEGVMRGNEQFF
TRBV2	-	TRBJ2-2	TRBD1	CASRPGQGAAGELFF
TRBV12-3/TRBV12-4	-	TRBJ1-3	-	CASLGGAGNTIYF
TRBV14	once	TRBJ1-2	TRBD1	CASSQGRAGGSYGYTF